This T cell receptor beta chain stems from a study of T cell responses to AZD1222 COVID-19 vaccine. Study-wide results and limits: Spike-specific TCR repertoires showed rising breadth and depth after two AZD1222 doses. Clonal diversity was possibly underestimated, and white British individuals and females predominated among donors.

Germline CDR1 reads SEHNR; CDR2 reads FQNEAQ (reference sequence). J gave up 7 bases and V 8 bases, and 3 bases lay outside the gene matches. The CDR3 loop spans 13 amino acids. Data came from immunoSEQ multiplex PCR; TCRdb stores just in-frame clones and leaves some out. Among approximately 88,000 clones listed, around 90% were seen once. In this sample, this clone turned up a few times. Antigen unknown. The chain uses TRBV7-9 and TRBJ1-6; 9 bases map to TRBD1. The sample consisted of peripheral blood, taken 28 days after the second AZD1222 dose. The clonotype comes from an adult who received the AZD1222 COVID-19 vaccine. The DNA of the CDR3 is TGTGCCAGCCGGACAGGGGAAAATTCACCCCTCCACTTT. This codes for CASRTGENSPLHF.